A single sample gave rise to the 4 T cell receptor beta chains below, sequenced in a study of T cells and Merkel cell carcinoma outcomes. Clones were sequenced by immunoSEQ multiplex PCR, and TCRdb holds only the in-frame ones, with some missing. The repertoire holds 11,000 to 15,000 clones, with 92% as singletons. Sequencing input: tumor tissue from Merkel cell carcinoma. These TCRs come from a human donor with Merkel cell carcinoma.

The chain employs TRBV28 and TRBJ2-4; D remains unclear. Germline CDR1 MDHEN, CDR2 SYDVKM. The CDR3 covers 14 residues. V gave up 5 bases and J gave up 1 base, with 9 bases separating them. The CDR3 nucleotides read TGTGCCAGCAGTCTCCGGTGGGCCAAAAACATTCAGTACTTC. It specifies CASSLRWAKNIQYF.

The J gene is TRBJ2-2, the V gene TRBV9; D might be TRBD2 (5 bases). There are 17 residues in the CDR3. CDR1 is SGDLS, CDR2 YYNGEE, per germline. The V end was cut by 0 bases, the J end by 0 bases, with 12 bases between. In DNA, the CDR3 is TGTGCCAGCAGCGTAGTGGGTTCGGGGTCGAACACCGGGGAGCTGTTTTTT. Translating gives CASSVVGSGSNTGELFF. The full variable domain, completed using reference TRBV9 and TRBJ2-2, is DSGVTQTPKHLITATGQRVTLRCSPRSGDLSVYWYQQSLDQGLQFLIQYYNGEERAKGNILERFSAQQFPDLHSELNLSSLELGDSALYFCASSVVGSGSNTGELFFGEGSRLTVL.

The chain couples TRBV7-2 to TRBJ1-2; no definite D call. Germline-derived CDR1 and CDR2 are SGHTA and FQGNSA. V lost 0 bases, J lost 4 bases, and 12 bases lay in between. The CDR3 is made up of 15 amino acids. Written as DNA, the CDR3 is TGTGCCAGCAGCTTAGCGGGGATGGTGGCCTATGGCTACACCTTC. Translating it yields CASSLAGMVAYGYTF.

The CDR3 coding sequence is TGTGCCAGCAGCGTAGGAAAGGGACTAGAGACTAGCACAGATACGCAGTATTTT. It specifies CASSVGKGLETSTDTQYF. This chain links TRBV9 with TRBJ2-3; 8 bases match TRBD2. Germline V gene data show CDR1 as SGDLS and CDR2 as YYNGEE. The length of the CDR3 is 18 residues. Trimming took 0 bases from V and 0 from J; bases not matched to a gene: 9.